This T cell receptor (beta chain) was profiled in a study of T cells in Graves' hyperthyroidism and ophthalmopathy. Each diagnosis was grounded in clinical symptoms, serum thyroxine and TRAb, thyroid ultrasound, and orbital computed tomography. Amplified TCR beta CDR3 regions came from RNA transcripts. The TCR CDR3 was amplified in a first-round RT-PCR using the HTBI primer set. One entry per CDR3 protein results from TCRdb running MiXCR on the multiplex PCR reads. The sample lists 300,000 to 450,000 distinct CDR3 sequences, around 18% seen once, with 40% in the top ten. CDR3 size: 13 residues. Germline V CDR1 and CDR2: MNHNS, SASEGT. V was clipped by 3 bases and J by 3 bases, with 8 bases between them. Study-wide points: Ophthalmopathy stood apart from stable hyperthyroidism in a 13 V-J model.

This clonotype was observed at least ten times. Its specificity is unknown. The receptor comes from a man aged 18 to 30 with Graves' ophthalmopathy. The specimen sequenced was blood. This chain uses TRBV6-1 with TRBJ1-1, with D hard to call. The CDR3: CASSDRGYTEAFF. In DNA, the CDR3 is TGTGCCAGCAGTGACCGGGGTTACACTGAAGCTTTCTTT.